This T cell receptor (beta chain) was found in a study of blood T cell repertoires in COVID-19. In the authors' methods: Amplification of reference gene primers provided the estimated nucleated cell counts. Here immunoSEQ multiplex PCR was the method, and the copy in TCRdb shows in-frame clones only, minus some. The DNA was the basis for D and trimming; V, J and clone size are from that table. The sample has tens of thousands of clones, about 88% seen once. CDR1 is MDHEN, CDR2 SYDVKM, per germline. This CDR3 region has 16 residues. With 5 bases removed from V and 2 bases from J, the gap between germline ends came to 16 bases.

This chain uses TRBV28 with TRBJ2-1; D gene uncertain. The source material was peripheral blood. This TCR was sampled from a woman aged 80 or over with active or convalescent COVID-19. The CDR3 loop reads CASSNNYELTYNEQFF. The CDR3 DNA sequence: TGTGCCAGCAGTAACAACTACGAGCTAACCTACAATGAGCAGTTCTTC.